The next 5 T cell receptor beta chains were all read from a single sample in a study of T cell responses to AZD1222 COVID-19 vaccine. Profiled with immunoSEQ multiplex PCR; TCRdb holds only in-frame clones, not every one. The sample has approximately 90,000 clones; approximately 89% are singletons. The source was peripheral blood, collected on day 0 of AZD1222 vaccination. These receptors all stem from an adult in good health.

The CDR3 spells CASSRIPIQETQYF. The CDR3 region has the DNA TGTGCCAGCTCACGCATACCGATCCAAGAGACCCAGTACTTC. This rearrangement joins TRBV18 to TRBJ2-5; D is unresolved. The CDR3 is 14 amino acids. CDR1 is KGHSH and CDR2 is LQKENI in the germline V gene. Trimming removed 4 bases from V and 1 base from J, with 10 bases in between.

The chain employs TRBV2 and TRBJ1-4; D remains ambiguous. CDR1 and CDR2 (germline): SNHLY, FYNNEI. The CDR3 is 17 residues long. Trimming cost V 0 bases and J 0 bases, with 11 bases left between them. CDR3 residues: CASSEARRTATNEKLFF. The CDR3 DNA reads TGTGCCAGCAGTGAAGCGCGAAGGACTGCAACTAATGAAAAACTGTTTTTT.

The chain uses TRBV10-1 and TRBJ1-5, with a tentative D call TRBD1 (6 bases). The V gene's germline CDR1 is WNHNN and CDR2 SYGVQD (reference sequence). This CDR3 has 17 amino acids. Trimming pared 7 bases from V and 7 bases from J, leaving 26 bases between. The CDR3 loop is CASTRGPYEGDRQPQHF. CDR3 sequence (DNA): TGCGCCAGCACAAGGGGCCCATATGAGGGGGACCGCCAGCCCCAGCATTTT.

The gene calls are TRBV19 and TRBJ2-3, with TRBD2 matching over 10 bases. Germline assignment: CDR1 LNHDA and CDR2 SQIVND (reference sequence). This CDR3 is built from 16 residues. J gave up 0 bases and V 5 bases, and 5 bases lay outside the gene matches. As DNA, the CDR3 is TGTGCCAGTAGTTGGACTAGCGGTCTGAGCACAGATACGCAGTATTTT. Translated: CASSWTSGLSTDTQYF. The variable domain in full, completed from reference TRBV19 and TRBJ2-3, reads DGGITQSPKYLFRKEGQNVTLSCEQNLNHDAMYWYRQDPGQGLRLIYYSQIVNDFQKGDIAEGYSVSREKKESFPLTVTSAQKNPTAFYLCASSWTSGLSTDTQYFGPGTRLTVL.

This sequence joins TRBV3-1 (or the pseudogene TRBV3-2) and TRBJ1-5; D is perhaps TRBD1 (5 bases). Trimming took 2 bases from V and 0 from J, leaving 8 bases between them. CDR1 LGHDT and CDR2 YNNKEL come from the germline V gene (reference sequence). The CDR3 consists of 15 residues. The CDR3, as DNA: TGTGCCAGCAGCCAAACAAGGGGTAGCAATCAGCCCCAGCATTTT. Translated, it gives CASSQTRGSNQPQHF.